This TCR beta chain was sequenced for a study of graft-versus-host responses after intestinal transplantation. Per germline, CDR1 LNHDA and CDR2 SQIVND (reference sequence). Trimming cost V 7 bases and J 3 bases; bases outside gene matches: 4. The CDR3 runs to 14 residues. Measured with immunoSEQ multiplex PCR; TCRdb has only the in-frame clones, and not every one. The table shows 13,000 or so clones, with about 36% occurring only once. The sequencing here drew on alloreactive CD4+ T cells from a mixed lymphocyte reaction culture, taken before intestinal transplant. As for subset: CFSE-low proliferating T cells sorted from approximately 6-day pre-transplant mixed lymphocyte reaction (GvH or HvG direction). The TCR originated in a human patient who received an intestinal transplant. The gene calls are TRBV19 and TRBJ1-3; 9 nucleotides match TRBD1. The CDR3: CASKAGQGGNTIYF. CDR3 nucleotide sequence: TGTGCCAGTAAGGCGGGACAGGGTGGAAACACCATATATTTT.